This T cell receptor beta chain was identified during a study of T cells in Graves' hyperthyroidism and ophthalmopathy. From RNA transcripts, TCR beta CDR3 regions were amplified. HTBI primers drove first-round RT-PCR of the TCR CDR3. Using its own MiXCR run on the multiplex PCR reads, TCRdb lists one record per CDR3 protein. The sample holds more than 650,000 distinct CDR3 sequences; around 15% are singletons and the top ten take roughly 10%. This clonotype showed up many times. Patients were excluded for uncontrolled infection, other autoimmune disease, pregnancy or lactation. The CDR3 has 13 residues. CDR1 SQVTM and CDR2 ANQGSEA come from the germline V gene. Between the trimmed V and J ends, which lost 4 bases and 6 bases, there was a span of 12 bases.

V is TRBV29-1 and J is TRBJ1-4; D may be TRBD1 (5 bases). The specimen was blood. This TCR was recovered from a young woman with Graves' hyperthyroidism. The CDR3 nucleotides read TGCAGCGTTGTCCGTAGGGGCGATGAAAAACTGTTTTTT. This sequence encodes CSVVRRGDEKLFF.